This T cell receptor (beta chain) emerged from a study of cytotoxic CD8 clonotypes in ibrutinib-treated CLL. Whole-study context: A mean of roughly 260,000 productive templates and approximately 90,000 productive rearrangements was obtained per sample. Regarding the study as a whole: Public clonotypes proved infrequent, and on treatment they shrank or remained steady. Clonality increased at ibrutinib response, then returned toward baseline at progression.

CDR1 is MNHNS, CDR2 SASEGT, per germline. V lost 2 bases to trimming and J lost 6 bases, with 11 bases between them. The CDR3 is made up of 15 amino acids. Note on this clone: The antigen is undetermined.

Method: immunoSEQ multiplex PCR; TCRdb's copy keeps in-frame clones and lacks some. The data hold roughly 50,000 clones, with 50% to 65% observed a single time. The receptor comes from a human donor with chronic lymphocytic leukemia. This sequence joins TRBV6-1 and TRBJ1-6; D is undetermined. The material sequenced was PBMCs, taken after 24 months of ibrutinib treatment. Here the CDR3 DNA reads TGTGCCAGCAGTGAAAGTTGGGCGATTAATTCACCCCTCCACTTT. As protein: CASSESWAINSPLHF.